Listed below are T cell receptor beta chains from one sample, sequenced in a study of cytomegalovirus exposure and HLA in healthy donors. Some clones are missing from TCRdb's copy, which holds only in-frame ones; the method was immunoSEQ multiplex PCR. The sample has over 150,000 clones; approximately 77% are singletons. The sample comprised PBMCs. Receptors originate from a young man in good health and CMV-seronegative. CDR3s include the opening cysteine and the closing phenylalanine or tryptophan. Each record gives: J gene, V gene, D gene, clone size, CDR3 protein, CDR3 DNA. D genes are given only for firm matches. Rows may omit the clone size; those that give it use once, few, many or a size class.

TRBJ1-5 TRBV6-5 - few CASTDRGGSNQPQHF TGTGCCAGCACAGACCGGGGAGGTAGCAATCAGCCCCAGCATTTT
TRBJ1-4 TRBV6-5 - few CASSYEQTGTEKLFF TGTGCCAGCAGTTATGAGCAGACGGGAACAGAAAAACTGTTTTTT
TRBJ1-5 TRBV28 - - CASSFPRGSSNQPQHF TGTGCCAGCAGTTTCCCCCGGGGGAGTAGCAATCAGCCCCAGCATTTT
TRBJ2-7 TRBV29-1 TRBD2 - CSGSVAGGPGEQYF TGCAGCGGTTCCGTAGCGGGAGGGCCGGGGGAGCAGTACTTC
TRBJ2-7 TRBV6-6 - - CASSYAERSQYF TGTGCCAGCAGTTACGCCGAGCGTTCGCAGTACTTC
TRBJ2-3 TRBV5-1 - - CASSPPAGDTQYF TGCGCCAGCAGCCCCCCGGCGGGGGATACGCAGTATTTT
TRBJ2-6 TRBV28 - - CASTSSDRMISSGANVLTF TGTGCCAGCACCTCCTCAGACAGGATGATTAGCTCTGGGGCCAACGTCCTGACTTTC
TRBJ2-7 TRBV18 TRBD1 - CASSPQGTGSYEQYF TGTGCCAGCTCCCCCCAGGGGACAGGGTCCTACGAGCAGTACTTC
TRBJ2-5 TRBV29-1 TRBD1 - CSTGTGALQETQYF TGCAGCACCGGGACAGGGGCCCTCCAAGAGACCCAGTACTTC
TRBJ2-1 TRBV19 - - CASRGHHNEQFF TGTGCCAGTAGGGGACACCACAATGAGCAGTTCTTC
TRBJ2-3 TRBV30 - - CAWSWAFPPTDTQYF TGTGCCTGGAGTTGGGCTTTCCCCCCCACAGATACGCAGTATTTT
TRBJ1-3 TRBV30 - - CAWSDSLSGNTIYF TGTGCCTGGAGCGACAGCCTCTCTGGAAACACCATATATTTT
TRBJ1-1 TRBV6-1 - - CASSIQTTADSEAFF TGTGCCAGCAGTATTCAGACGACAGCAGATTCTGAAGCTTTCTTT
TRBJ2-1 TRBV27 TRBD1 - CASTLGTGLYNEQFF TGTGCCAGCACCCTGGGGACAGGCCTCTACAATGAGCAGTTCTTC
TRBJ2-2 TRBV18 TRBD1 - CASSPMTGTTGELFF TGTGCCAGCTCACCGATGACAGGGACGACCGGGGAGCTGTTTTTT
TRBJ1-5 TRBV7-2 TRBD1 - CASSTRTGFSNQPQHF TGTGCCAGCAGCACCCGGACAGGGTTTAGCAATCAGCCCCAGCATTTT
TRBJ1-1 TRBV9 - - CASGVGTGGVDTEAFF TGTGCCAGTGGGGTGGGGACTGGGGGTGTGGACACTGAAGCTTTCTTT
TRBJ2-1 TRBV9 TRBD2 many CASSVKAGYEQFF TGTGCCAGCAGCGTAAAAGCGGGATATGAGCAGTTCTTC
TRBJ2-2 TRBV4-1 - few CASSQQLINTGELFF TGCGCCAGCAGCCAACAACTCATAAACACCGGGGAGCTGTTTTTT
TRBJ2-5 TRBV5-1 - - CASSLVSGQETQYF TGCGCCAGCAGCTTGGTGTCAGGGCAAGAGACCCAGTACTTC
TRBJ2-3 TRBV19 TRBD2 - CASSLAGGPSTDTQYF TGTGCCAGTTCCTTAGCGGGAGGACCCTCCACAGATACGCAGTATTTT
TRBJ2-2 TRBV10-3 TRBD2 few CAISAGGSGTGELFF TGTGCCATCAGTGCGGGGGGGAGTGGCACCGGGGAGCTGTTTTTT
TRBJ2-1 TRBV29-1 TRBD2 once CSVVWLAGRTYNEQFF TGCAGCGTTGTATGGTTAGCGGGGAGAACCTACAATGAGCAGTTCTTC
TRBJ2-7 TRBV2 TRBD1 - CASNKGAAYEQYF TGTGCCAGCAACAAGGGGGCGGCCTACGAGCAGTACTTC
TRBJ1-2 TRBV5-6 - once CASSPPPTGTTHYGYTF TGTGCCAGCAGTCCTCCACCCACCGGGACAACACACTATGGCTACACCTTC
TRBJ2-7 TRBV6-5 - - CASSLYPGDYEQYF TGTGCCAGCAGTTTGTACCCAGGTGACTACGAGCAGTACTTC
TRBJ1-1 TRBV6-5 - - CASSYGRGSTEAFF TGTGCCAGCAGTTACGGGCGGGGTAGCACTGAAGCTTTCTTT
TRBJ1-2 TRBV4-1 - - CASSQPDTLYGYTF TGCGCCAGCAGCCAGCCGGACACCCTCTATGGCTACACCTTC
TRBJ2-5 TRBV5-6 - - CASSGQTQETQYF TGTGCCAGCAGCGGACAGACGCAAGAGACCCAGTACTTC
TRBJ2-1 TRBV5-4 TRBD1 - CASSLGGGAYNEQFF TGTGCCAGCAGCTTGGGAGGGGGCGCCTACAATGAGCAGTTCTTC
TRBJ2-1 TRBV4-1 - - CASSAGPYNEQFF TGCGCCAGCAGCGCGGGACCTTACAATGAGCAGTTCTTC
TRBJ2-7 TRBV30 TRBD2 - CAWGASGHEQYF TGTGCCTGGGGGGCTAGCGGCCACGAGCAGTACTTC
TRBJ1-5 TRBV28 - - CASSPHQFSNQPQHF TGTGCCAGCAGCCCCCATCAGTTCAGCAATCAGCCCCAGCATTTT
TRBJ1-4 TRBV4-1 TRBD1 - CASSPVGTGNEKLFF TGCGCCAGCAGCCCTGTCGGGACAGGTAATGAAAAACTGTTTTTT
TRBJ1-3 TRBV19 TRBD1 - CASSRIADGTVRTTIYF TGTGCCAGTAGTCGCATCGCCGATGGGACAGTGCGGACCACCATATATTTT
TRBJ2-1 TRBV18 TRBD2 - CASSGLALSSYNEQFF TGTGCCAGCTCGGGACTAGCGTTGAGCTCCTACAATGAGCAGTTCTTC
TRBJ2-1 TRBV9 TRBD2 - CASSGPTSGFYNEQFF TGTGCCAGCAGCGGGCCGACTAGCGGCTTTTACAATGAGCAGTTCTTC
TRBJ1-2 TRBV6-1 TRBD1 - CASSELLDRAVPRTF TGTGCCAGCAGTGAACTCTTGGACAGGGCGGTCCCCCGCACCTTC
TRBJ2-2 TRBV5-1 - - CASSPGLYNTGELFF TGCGCCAGCAGCCCTGGGCTCTATAACACCGGGGAGCTGTTTTTT
TRBJ2-2 TRBV12-5 - - CASGLVRGGATGELFF TGTGCTAGTGGTTTGGTTCGTGGGGGGGCCACCGGGGAGCTGTTTTTT
TRBJ2-7 TRBV30 TRBD2 - CAWDGLGLYEQYF TGTGCCTGGGACGGACTAGGCCTCTACGAGCAGTACTTC
TRBJ2-3 TRBV6-1 - - CASSEEGLRTDTQYF TGTGCCAGCAGTGAAGAGGGACTCCGCACAGATACGCAGTATTTT
TRBJ2-1 TRBV6-5 TRBD2 - CASTGGSVDEQFF TGTGCCAGCACGGGCGGGAGCGTGGATGAGCAGTTCTTC
TRBJ2-3 TRBV11-2 TRBD2 - CASSRGGRTQGGTDTQYF TGTGCCAGCAGCCGGGGGGGGCGAACCCAGGGAGGCACAGATACGCAGTATTTT
TRBJ2-7 TRBV14 - - CASSQEQIASYEQYF TGTGCCAGCAGCCAAGAGCAGATAGCTAGCTACGAGCAGTACTTC
TRBJ2-5 TRBV7-2 TRBD2 - CASSRQEGRGETQYF TGTGCCAGCAGCCGTCAAGAAGGGAGGGGCGAGACCCAGTACTTC
TRBJ1-5 TRBV6-4 - - CASTAKGERKAVLQPQHF TGTGCCAGCACAGCCAAGGGGGAACGCAAAGCCGTTCTTCAGCCCCAGCATTTT
TRBJ1-4 TRBV2 TRBD1 - CASRLRSGGNEKLFF TGTGCCAGCAGGCTTCGGTCAGGGGGGAATGAAAAACTGTTTTTT
TRBJ2-7 TRBV7-2 TRBD2 few CASSAASGRSSYEQYF TGTGCCAGCAGCGCCGCTAGCGGGAGGAGCTCCTACGAGCAGTACTTC